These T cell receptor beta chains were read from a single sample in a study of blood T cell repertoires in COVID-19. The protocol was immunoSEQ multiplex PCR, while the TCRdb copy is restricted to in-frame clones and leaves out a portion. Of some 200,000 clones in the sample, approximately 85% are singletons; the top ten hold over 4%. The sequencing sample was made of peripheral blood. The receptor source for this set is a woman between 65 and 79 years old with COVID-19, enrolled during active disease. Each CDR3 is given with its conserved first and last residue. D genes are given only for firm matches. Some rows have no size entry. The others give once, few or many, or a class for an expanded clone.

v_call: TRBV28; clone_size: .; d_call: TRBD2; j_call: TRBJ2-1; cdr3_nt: TGTGCCAGCAGAACCCCGGTGGCTAGCGGGAGGGGTGAGCAGTTCTTC; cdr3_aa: CASRTPVASGRGEQFF
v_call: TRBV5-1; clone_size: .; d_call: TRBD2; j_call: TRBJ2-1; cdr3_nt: TGCGCCAGCAGCCTACTAGCGGGTTCCTACAATGAGCAGTTCTTC; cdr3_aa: CASSLLAGSYNEQFF
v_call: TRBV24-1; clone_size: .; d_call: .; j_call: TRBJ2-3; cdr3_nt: TGTGCCACCACCTCTAGGACTAGCACAGATACGCAGTATTTT; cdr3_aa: CATTSRTSTDTQYF
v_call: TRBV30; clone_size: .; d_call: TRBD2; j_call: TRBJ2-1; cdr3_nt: TGTGCCTGGAGTGTACAGACTAGCGGGAGGGCCGCGTTCTTC; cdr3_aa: CAWSVQTSGRAAFF
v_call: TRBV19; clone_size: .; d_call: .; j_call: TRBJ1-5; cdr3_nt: TGTGCCAGTAGTACCCCGGGGAGGGGCAATCAGCCCCAGCATTTT; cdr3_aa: CASSTPGRGNQPQHF
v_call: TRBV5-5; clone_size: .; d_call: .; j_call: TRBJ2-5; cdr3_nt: TGTGCCAGCAGAATTGTGGACAGACAAGAGACCCAGTACTTC; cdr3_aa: CASRIVDRQETQYF
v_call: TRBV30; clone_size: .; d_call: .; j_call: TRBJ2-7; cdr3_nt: TGTGCCTGGAGCAGGATGAGAGGGTTCTCCTACGAGCAGTACTTC; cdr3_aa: CAWSRMRGFSYEQYF
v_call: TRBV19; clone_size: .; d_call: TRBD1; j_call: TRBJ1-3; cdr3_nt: TGTGCCAGTAGTCCTGGGACAGTCGGAAACACCATATATTTT; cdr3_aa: CASSPGTVGNTIYF
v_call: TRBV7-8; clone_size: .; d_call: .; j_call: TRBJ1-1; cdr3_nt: TGTGCCAGCAGCCCCCGGACAGAGCGGTACACTGAAGCTTTCTTT; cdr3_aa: CASSPRTERYTEAFF
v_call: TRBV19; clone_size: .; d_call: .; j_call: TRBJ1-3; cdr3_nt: TGTGCCAGTAGTCCCGGACAGTTAAGCTCTGGAAACACCATATATTTT; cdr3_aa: CASSPGQLSSGNTIYF
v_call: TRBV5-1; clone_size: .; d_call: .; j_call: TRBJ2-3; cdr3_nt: TGCGCCAGCAGCCCCGGGAGACAAGATACGCAGTATTTT; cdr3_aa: CASSPGRQDTQYF
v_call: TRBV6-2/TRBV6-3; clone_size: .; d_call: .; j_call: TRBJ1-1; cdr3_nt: TGTGCCAGCAGTTACGCTTTGTATGCTCAGGGGCCTTTGAACACTGAAGCTTTCTTT; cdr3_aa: CASSYALYAQGPLNTEAFF
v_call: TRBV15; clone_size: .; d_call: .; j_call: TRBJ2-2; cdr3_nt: TGTGCCACCAGCAGGAGAGGGCCCGTCACCGGGGAGCTGTTTTTT; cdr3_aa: CATSRRGPVTGELFF
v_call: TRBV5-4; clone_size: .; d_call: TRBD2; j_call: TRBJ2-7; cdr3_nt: TGTGCCAGCAGCCAGCCTCGCCTGGGCGGGAGCTTGGACGAGCAGTACTTC; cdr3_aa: CASSQPRLGGSLDEQYF
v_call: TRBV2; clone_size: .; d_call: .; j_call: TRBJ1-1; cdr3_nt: TGTGCCAGCAGTGGCGGACTTGTTGAAGCTTTCTTT; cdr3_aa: CASSGGLVEAFF
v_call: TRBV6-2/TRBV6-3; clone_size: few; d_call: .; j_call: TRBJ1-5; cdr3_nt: TGTGCCAGCAGCGAGGACTCGGGATTCAATCAGCCCCAGCATTTT; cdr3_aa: CASSEDSGFNQPQHF
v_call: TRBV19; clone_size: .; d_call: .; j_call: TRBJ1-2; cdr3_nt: TGTGCCAGTAGTATTCGCCCGGGACGGACTAGGGACCGTAACTATGGCTACACCTTC; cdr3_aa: CASSIRPGRTRDRNYGYTF
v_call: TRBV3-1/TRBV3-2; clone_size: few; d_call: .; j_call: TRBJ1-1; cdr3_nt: TGTGCCAGCAGCCAAGGGGAGTTGAACACTGAAGCTTTCTTT; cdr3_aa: CASSQGELNTEAFF
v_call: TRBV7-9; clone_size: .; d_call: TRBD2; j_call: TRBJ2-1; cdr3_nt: TGTGCCAGCAGCTCGAGCGGGAGGTCCTACAATGAGCAGTTCTTC; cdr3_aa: CASSSSGRSYNEQFF
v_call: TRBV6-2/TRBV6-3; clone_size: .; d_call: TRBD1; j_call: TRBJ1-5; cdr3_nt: TGTGCCAGCAGTAATAGGACAGGGGGCTTAAATCAGCCCCAGCATTTT; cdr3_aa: CASSNRTGGLNQPQHF
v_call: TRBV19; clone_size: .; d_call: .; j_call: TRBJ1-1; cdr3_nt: TGTGCCAGTAGTATAGATCGTCGACAGATGAACACTGAAGCTTTCTTT; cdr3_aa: CASSIDRRQMNTEAFF
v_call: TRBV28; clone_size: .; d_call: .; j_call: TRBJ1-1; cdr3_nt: TGTGCCAGCAGCTTGACCGGGACAAGGAACACTGAAGCTTTCTTT; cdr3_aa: CASSLTGTRNTEAFF
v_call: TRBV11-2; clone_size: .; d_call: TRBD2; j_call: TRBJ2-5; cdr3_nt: TGTGCCAGCAGCTTAGGACTAGCGGGAGAGACCCAGTACTTC; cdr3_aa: CASSLGLAGETQYF
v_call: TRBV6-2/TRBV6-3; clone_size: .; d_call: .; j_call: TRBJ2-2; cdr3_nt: TGTGCCAGCAGCCACCGGGACTGGGGGACCGGGGAGCTGTTTTTT; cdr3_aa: CASSHRDWGTGELFF
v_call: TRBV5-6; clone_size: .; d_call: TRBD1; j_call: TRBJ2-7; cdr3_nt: TGTGCCAGCAGCTTAGGACAGGGACTCTACGAGCAGTACTTC; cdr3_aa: CASSLGQGLYEQYF
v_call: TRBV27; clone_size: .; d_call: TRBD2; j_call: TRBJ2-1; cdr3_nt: TGTGCCAGCAGTTCACGGACTAGCGGGGCGACCAACAATGAGCAGTTCTTC; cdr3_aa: CASSSRTSGATNNEQFF
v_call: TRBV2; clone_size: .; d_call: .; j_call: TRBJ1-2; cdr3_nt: TGTGCCAGCAGTGAGTTGGCAGGGACTGGGGGCTACACCTTC; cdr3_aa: CASSELAGTGGYTF
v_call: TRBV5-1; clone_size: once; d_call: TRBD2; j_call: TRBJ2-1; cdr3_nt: TGCGCCAGCAGCCTAACTAGCGGGAGGGCCGATGAGCAGTTCTTC; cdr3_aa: CASSLTSGRADEQFF
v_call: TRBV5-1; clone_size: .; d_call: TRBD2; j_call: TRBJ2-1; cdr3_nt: TGCGCCAGCAGCCAGGGACTAGCGACGTACAATGAGCAGTTCTTC; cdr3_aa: CASSQGLATYNEQFF
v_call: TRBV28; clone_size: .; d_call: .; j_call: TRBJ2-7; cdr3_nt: TGTGCCAGCAGGCCACCCCTTGCAGGGAAGGTCGAGCAGTACTTC; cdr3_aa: CASRPPLAGKVEQYF
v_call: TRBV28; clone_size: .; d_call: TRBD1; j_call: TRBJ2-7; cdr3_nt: TGTGCCAGCAGTTTGGGACAGGGAAACTACGAGCAGTACTTC; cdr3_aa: CASSLGQGNYEQYF
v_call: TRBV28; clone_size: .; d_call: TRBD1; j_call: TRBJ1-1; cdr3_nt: TGTGCCAGCAGTTTAACAGGGGTCGGTGAAGCTTTCTTT; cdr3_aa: CASSLTGVGEAFF
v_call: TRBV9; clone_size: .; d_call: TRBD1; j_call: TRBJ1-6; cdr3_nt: TGTGCCAGCAGCGTAGGTGACAGGGGTTCACCCCTCCACTTT; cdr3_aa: CASSVGDRGSPLHF
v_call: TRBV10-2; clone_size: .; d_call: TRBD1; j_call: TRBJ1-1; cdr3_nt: TGCGCCAGCAGTGGACAGGGAGGCTTTCAAGCTTTCTTT; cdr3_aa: CASSGQGGFQAFF
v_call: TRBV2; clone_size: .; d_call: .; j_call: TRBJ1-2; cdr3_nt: TGTGCCAGCAGTGAATATGTGGGCGGCTACACCTTC; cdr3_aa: CASSEYVGGYTF
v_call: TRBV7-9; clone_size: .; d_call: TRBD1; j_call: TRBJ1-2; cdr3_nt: TGTGCCAGCAGCTTAGCCGAGACAGGGAGGAGTGGCTACACCTTC; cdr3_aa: CASSLAETGRSGYTF
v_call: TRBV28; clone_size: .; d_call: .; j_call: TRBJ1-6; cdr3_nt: TGTGCCAGCCGAAACTCGGACAATTATTCACCCCTCCACTTT; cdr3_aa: CASRNSDNYSPLHF
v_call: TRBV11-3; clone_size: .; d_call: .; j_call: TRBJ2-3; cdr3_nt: TGTGCCAGCAGCTTAGGCGGGACAGATACGCAGTATTTT; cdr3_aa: CASSLGGTDTQYF
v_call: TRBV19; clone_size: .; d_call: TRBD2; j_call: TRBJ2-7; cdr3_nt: TGTGCCAGTAGTATAGAAACTAGCGGATCCTACGAGCAGTACTTC; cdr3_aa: CASSIETSGSYEQYF
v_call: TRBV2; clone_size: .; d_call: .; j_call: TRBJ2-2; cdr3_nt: TGTGCCAGCATCGGCGCAGGGGCCGGGGAGCTGTTTTTT; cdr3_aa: CASIGAGAGELFF
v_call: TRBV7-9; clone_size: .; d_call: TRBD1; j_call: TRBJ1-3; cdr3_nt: TGTGCCAGCAGCCTCGAACAGGGGGTCGGAAACACCATATATTTT; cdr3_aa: CASSLEQGVGNTIYF
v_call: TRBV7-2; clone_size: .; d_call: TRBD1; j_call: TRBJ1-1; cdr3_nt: TGTGCCAGCAGCCCTCCAGGGGGAAAAGGGTTCAAAGCTTTCTTT; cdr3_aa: CASSPPGGKGFKAFF
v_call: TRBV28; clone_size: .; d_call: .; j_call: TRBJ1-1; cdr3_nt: TGTGCCAGCAGTCAAATCGGGTTGAACACTGAAGCTTTCTTT; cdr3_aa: CASSQIGLNTEAFF
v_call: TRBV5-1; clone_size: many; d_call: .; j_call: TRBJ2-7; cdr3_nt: TGCGCCAGCAGGGAGGAATTAATAGGGAGAGACGAGCAGTACTTC; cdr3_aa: CASREELIGRDEQYF
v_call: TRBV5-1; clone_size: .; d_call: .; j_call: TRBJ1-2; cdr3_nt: TGCGCCAGCAGCTCAGGACAGTCGGAACGCTACACCTTC; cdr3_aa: CASSSGQSERYTF
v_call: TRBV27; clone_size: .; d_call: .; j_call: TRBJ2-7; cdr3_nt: TGTGCCAGCAGTTCCCCTGGCAGGGCCGGCTACGAGCAGTACTTC; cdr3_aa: CASSSPGRAGYEQYF
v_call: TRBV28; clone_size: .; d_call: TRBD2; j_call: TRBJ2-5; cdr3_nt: TGTGCCAGCAGCCTCGCGGGAGGGCCCGACGAGACCCAGTACTTC; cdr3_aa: CASSLAGGPDETQYF
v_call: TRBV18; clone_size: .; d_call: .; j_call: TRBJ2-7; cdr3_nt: TGTGCCAGCTCACCCGGGGTCTCCTACGAGCAGTACTTC; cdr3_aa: CASSPGVSYEQYF
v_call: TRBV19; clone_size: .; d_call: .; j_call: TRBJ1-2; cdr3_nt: TGTGCCAGTGCTTTGACTGGGTCCGCCAACTATGGCTACACCTTC; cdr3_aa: CASALTGSANYGYTF
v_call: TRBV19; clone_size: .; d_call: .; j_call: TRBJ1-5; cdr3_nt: TGTGCCAGTAGCGAAAGAAAGCGGGGCGGCCAGCCCCAGCATTTT; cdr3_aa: CASSERKRGGQPQHF
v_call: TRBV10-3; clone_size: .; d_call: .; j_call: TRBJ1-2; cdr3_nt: TGTGCCATCAGTGGACAGAGTTTTGGCTACACCTTC; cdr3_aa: CAISGQSFGYTF